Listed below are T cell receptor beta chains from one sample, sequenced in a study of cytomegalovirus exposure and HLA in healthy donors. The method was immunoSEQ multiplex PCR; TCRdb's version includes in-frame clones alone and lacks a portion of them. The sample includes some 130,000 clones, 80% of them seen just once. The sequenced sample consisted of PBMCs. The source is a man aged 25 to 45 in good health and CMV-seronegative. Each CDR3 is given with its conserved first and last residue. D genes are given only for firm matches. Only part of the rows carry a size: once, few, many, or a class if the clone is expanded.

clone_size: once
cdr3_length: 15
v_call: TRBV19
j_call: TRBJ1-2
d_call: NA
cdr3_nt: TGTGCCAGTAGTCCCCAGGGACAAACTAACTATGGCTACACCTTC
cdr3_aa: CASSPQGQTNYGYTF

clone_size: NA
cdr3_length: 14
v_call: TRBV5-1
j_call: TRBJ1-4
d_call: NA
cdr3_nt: TGCGCCAGCAGCCCCGGACTGAAGTATGAAAAACTGTTTTTT
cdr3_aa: CASSPGLKYEKLFF

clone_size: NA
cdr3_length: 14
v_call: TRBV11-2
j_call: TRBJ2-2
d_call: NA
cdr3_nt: TGTGCCAGCAGTTTAGGGGCCAACACCGGGGAGCTGTTTTTT
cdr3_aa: CASSLGANTGELFF

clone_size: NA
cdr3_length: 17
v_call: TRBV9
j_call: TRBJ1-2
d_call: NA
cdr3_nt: TGTGCCAGCAGCCTCGACGGGTCCCAATCCCTGCGTAAGGGCTACACCTTC
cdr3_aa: CASSLDGSQSLRKGYTF

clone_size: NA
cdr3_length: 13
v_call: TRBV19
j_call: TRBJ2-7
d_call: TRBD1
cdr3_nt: TGTGCCAGTAGTTCCCAGGGGGCTTACGAGCAGTACTTC
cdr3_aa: CASSSQGAYEQYF

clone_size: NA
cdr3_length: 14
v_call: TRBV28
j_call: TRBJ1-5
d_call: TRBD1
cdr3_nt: TGTGCCAGCAGTCCCACGACAGGGAATCAGCCCCAGCATTTT
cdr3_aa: CASSPTTGNQPQHF

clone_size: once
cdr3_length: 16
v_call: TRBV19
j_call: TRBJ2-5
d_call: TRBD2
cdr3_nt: TGTGCCAGTAGTATTGGTGGCGGGAGGTACCAAGAGACCCAGTACTTC
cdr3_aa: CASSIGGGRYQETQYF

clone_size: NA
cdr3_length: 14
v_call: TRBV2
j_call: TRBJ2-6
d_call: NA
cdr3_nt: TGTGCCAGGGCTAGAAGCTCTGGGGCCAACGTCCTGACTTTC
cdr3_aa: CARARSSGANVLTF

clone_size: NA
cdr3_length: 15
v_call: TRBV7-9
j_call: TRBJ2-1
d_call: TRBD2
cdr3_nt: TGTGCCAGCAGCTCAGGACTAGCGGGATACAATGAGCAGTTCTTC
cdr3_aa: CASSSGLAGYNEQFF

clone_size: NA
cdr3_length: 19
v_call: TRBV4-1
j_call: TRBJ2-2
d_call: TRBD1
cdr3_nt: TGCGCCAGCAGCCAAGATTGGGGCAGGGGGCGCGTCGGCGCCGGGGAGCTGTTTTTT
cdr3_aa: CASSQDWGRGRVGAGELFF

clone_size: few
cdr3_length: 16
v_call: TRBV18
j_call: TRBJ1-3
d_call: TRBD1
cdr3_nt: TGTGCCAGCTCACACCCGGGGACAGTCTCTGGAAACACCATATATTTT
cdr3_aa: CASSHPGTVSGNTIYF

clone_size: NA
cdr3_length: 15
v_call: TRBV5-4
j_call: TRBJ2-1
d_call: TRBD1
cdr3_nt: TGTGCCAGCAGCTCACCGGGACAGGGGGTCCTTGAGCAGTTCTTC
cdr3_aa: CASSSPGQGVLEQFF

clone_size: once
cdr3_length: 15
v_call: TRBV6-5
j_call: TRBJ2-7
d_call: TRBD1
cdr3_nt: TGTGCCAGCAGTTTCCGGGACAGGGTGAGCTACGAGCAGTACTTC
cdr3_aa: CASSFRDRVSYEQYF

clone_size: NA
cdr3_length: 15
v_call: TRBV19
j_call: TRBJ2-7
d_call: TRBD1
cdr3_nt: TGTGCCAGTAGTATGACTGGACAGGGATTCTACGAGCAGTACTTC
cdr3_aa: CASSMTGQGFYEQYF

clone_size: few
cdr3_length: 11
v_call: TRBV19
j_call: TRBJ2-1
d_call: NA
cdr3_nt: TGTGCCAGTAGGCCGACTATTGAGCAGTTCTTC
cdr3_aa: CASRPTIEQFF

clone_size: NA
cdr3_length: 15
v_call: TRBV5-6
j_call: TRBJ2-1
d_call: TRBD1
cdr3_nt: TGTGCCAGCACCAACTGGGACAGGGCCTACAATGAGCAGTTCTTC
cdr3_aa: CASTNWDRAYNEQFF

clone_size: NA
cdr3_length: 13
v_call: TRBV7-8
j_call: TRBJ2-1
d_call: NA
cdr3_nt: TGTGCCAGCAGCTTAGAAAGGCGGGATGAGCAGTTCTTC
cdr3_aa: CASSLERRDEQFF

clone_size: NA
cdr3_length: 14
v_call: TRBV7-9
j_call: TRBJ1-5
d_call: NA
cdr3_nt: TGTGCCAGCAGCTTAGCGAGCGGCAATCAGCCCCAGCATTTT
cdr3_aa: CASSLASGNQPQHF

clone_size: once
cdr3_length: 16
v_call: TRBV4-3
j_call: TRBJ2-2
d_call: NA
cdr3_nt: TGCGCCAGCAGCCAAGGCAGGGTTGAGCTCACCGGGGAGCTGTTTTTT
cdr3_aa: CASSQGRVELTGELFF

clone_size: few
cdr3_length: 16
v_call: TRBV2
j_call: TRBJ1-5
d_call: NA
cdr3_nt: TGTGCCAGCAGTGAAGGGGCGGGTGTCTTCAATCAGCCCCAGCATTTT
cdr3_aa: CASSEGAGVFNQPQHF

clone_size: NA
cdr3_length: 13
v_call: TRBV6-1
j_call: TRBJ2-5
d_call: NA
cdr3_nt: TGTGCCAGCAGTGTGCGTTCAGGAGAGACCCAGTACTTC
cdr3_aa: CASSVRSGETQYF

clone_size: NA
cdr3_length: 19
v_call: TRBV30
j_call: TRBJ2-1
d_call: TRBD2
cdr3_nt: TGTGCCTGGGGGGGGTGGAGGCGGGAGGGCCCCCGGGGCGTCGATGAGCAGTTCTTC
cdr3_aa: CAWGGWRREGPRGVDEQFF

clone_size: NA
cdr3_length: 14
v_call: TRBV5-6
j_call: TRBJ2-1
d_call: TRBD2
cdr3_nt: TGTGCCAGCAGCTTGATTTCGAGCGGGAGTGAGCAGTTCTTC
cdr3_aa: CASSLISSGSEQFF

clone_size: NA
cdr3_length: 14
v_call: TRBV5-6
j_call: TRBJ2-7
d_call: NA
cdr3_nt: TGTGCCAGCAGCTGGGGGGGCCCAACCTACGAGCAGTACTTC
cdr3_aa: CASSWGGPTYEQYF

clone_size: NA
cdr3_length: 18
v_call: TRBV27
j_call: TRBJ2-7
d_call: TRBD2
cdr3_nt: TGTGCCAGCAGTTTATACGTCGGGACTAGCGGGAGAGGGTACGAGCAGTACTTC
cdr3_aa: CASSLYVGTSGRGYEQYF

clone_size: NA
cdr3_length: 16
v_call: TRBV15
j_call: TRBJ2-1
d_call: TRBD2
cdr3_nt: TGTGCCACCAGCAGAGATCCTAGCGGGAGTGGCCATGAGCAGTTCTTC
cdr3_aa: CATSRDPSGSGHEQFF

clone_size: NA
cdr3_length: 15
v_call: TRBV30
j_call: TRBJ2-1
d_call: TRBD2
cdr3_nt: TGTGCCTGGAGTGTTAGCGGGATACTCCGGAATGAGCAGTTCTTC
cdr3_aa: CAWSVSGILRNEQFF

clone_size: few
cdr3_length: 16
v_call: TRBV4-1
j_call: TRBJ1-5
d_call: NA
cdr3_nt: TGCGCCAGCAGCCAGGCCACAGGGACAAGCAATCAGCCCCAGCATTTT
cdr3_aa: CASSQATGTSNQPQHF

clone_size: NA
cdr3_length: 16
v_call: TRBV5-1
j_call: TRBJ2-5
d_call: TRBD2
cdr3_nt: TGCGCCAGCAGCTACGAACTAGCGGGACCTACCGGGGAGCAGTACTTC
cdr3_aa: CASSYELAGPTGEQYF

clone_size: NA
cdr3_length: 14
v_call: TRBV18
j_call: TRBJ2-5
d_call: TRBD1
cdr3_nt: TGTGCCAGCTCACCCGGGACAGTGGAAGAGACCCAGTACTTC
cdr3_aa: CASSPGTVEETQYF

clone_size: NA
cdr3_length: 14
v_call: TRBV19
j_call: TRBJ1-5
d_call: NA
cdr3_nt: TGTGCCAGTCGGATCAGGGGAAGCAATCAGCCCCAGCATTTT
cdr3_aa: CASRIRGSNQPQHF

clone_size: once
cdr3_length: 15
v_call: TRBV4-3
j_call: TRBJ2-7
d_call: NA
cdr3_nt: TGCGCCAGCAGCCAAGCGCCCGGGGACTCCTACGAGCAGTACTTC
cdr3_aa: CASSQAPGDSYEQYF

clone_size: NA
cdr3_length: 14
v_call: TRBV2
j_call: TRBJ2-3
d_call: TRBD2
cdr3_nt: TGTGCCAGCACGGGACTAGCGGGAGTTTATACGCAGTATTTT
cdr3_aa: CASTGLAGVYTQYF

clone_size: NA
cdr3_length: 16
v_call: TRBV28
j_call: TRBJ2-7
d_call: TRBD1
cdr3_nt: TGTGCCAGCAGCTTAAGGACAGGGACAGTGGTTGGGGAGCAGTACTTC
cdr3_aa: CASSLRTGTVVGEQYF

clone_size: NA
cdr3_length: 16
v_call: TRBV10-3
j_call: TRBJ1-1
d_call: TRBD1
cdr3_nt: TGTGCCATCAGTGAGTCTACAGGGGTGCGGAACACTGAAGCTTTCTTT
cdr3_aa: CAISESTGVRNTEAFF

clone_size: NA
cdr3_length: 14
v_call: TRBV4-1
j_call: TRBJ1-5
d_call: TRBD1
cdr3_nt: TGCGCCAGCAGCTCAATGACAGGGAATCAGCCCCAGAATTTT
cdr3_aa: CASSSMTGNQPQNF

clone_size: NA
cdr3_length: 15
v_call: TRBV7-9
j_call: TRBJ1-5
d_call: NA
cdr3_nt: TGTGCCAGCAGCTTAGAAGGGACACCTTATCAGCCCCAGAATTTT
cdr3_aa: CASSLEGTPYQPQNF

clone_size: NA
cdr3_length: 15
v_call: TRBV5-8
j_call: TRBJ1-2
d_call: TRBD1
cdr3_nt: TGTGCCAGCAGCCGAGGACAGGGAGATATAGGCGGCTACACCTTC
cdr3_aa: CASSRGQGDIGGYTF

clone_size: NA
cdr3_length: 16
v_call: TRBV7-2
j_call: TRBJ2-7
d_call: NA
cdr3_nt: TGTGCCAGCAGCTCCGAAGCGGGCCCCCGCCTTTTGTGGCAGTACTTC
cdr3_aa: CASSSEAGPRLLWQYF

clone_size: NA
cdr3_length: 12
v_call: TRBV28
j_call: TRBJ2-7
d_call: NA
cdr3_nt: TGTGCCAGCGGCGCCGGCGGGTACGAGCAGTACTTC
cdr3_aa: CASGAGGYEQYF

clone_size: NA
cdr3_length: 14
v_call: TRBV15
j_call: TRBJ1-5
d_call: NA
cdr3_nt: TGTGCCACCAGCCGGGGGGAAGGGTGGCAGCCCCAGCATTTT
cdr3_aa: CATSRGEGWQPQHF

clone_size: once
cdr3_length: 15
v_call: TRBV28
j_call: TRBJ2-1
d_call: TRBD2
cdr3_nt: TGTGCCAGCAGTCCACACCGGGACTATTACAATGAGCAGTTCTTC
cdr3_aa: CASSPHRDYYNEQFF

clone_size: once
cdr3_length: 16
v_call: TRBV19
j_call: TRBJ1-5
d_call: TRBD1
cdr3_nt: TGTGCCAGTAGTTGGACAGGGTCGGGGTCGGATCAGCCCCAGAATTTT
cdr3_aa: CASSWTGSGSDQPQNF

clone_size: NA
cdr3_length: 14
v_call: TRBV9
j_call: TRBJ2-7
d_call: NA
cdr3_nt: TGTGCCAGCAGCGTAGTCCCTAGCTCCTACGAGCAGTACTTC
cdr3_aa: CASSVVPSSYEQYF

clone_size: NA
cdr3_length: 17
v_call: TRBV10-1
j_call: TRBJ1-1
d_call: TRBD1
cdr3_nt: TGCGCCAGCAGTGAGGAAGACAGGGGGCGTTTCCTCACTGAAGCTTTCTTT
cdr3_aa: CASSEEDRGRFLTEAFF

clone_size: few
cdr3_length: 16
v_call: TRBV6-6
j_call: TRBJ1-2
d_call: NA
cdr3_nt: TGTGCCAGCAGCCGTACCGATCGGGGATCTAACTATGGCTACACCTTC
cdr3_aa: CASSRTDRGSNYGYTF

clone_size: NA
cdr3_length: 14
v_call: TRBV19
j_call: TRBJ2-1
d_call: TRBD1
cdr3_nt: TGTGCCAGTAGTATAACAGGGGGCCACAATGAGCAGTTCTTC
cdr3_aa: CASSITGGHNEQFF

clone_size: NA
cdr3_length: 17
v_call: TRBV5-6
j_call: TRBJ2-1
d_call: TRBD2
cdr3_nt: TGTGCCAGCAGCTGGCCCACTAGCGGGAATTCCTACAATGAGCAGTTCTTC
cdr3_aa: CASSWPTSGNSYNEQFF

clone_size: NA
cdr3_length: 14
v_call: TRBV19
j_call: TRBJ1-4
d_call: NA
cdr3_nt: TGTGCCAGTAGTATACCGGGATCTAATGAAAAACTGTTTTTT
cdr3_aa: CASSIPGSNEKLFF

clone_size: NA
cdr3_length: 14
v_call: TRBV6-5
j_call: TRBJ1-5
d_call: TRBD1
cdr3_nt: TGTGCCAGCAGTGACGGACAGGGGAATCAGCCCCAGAATTTT
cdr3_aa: CASSDGQGNQPQNF

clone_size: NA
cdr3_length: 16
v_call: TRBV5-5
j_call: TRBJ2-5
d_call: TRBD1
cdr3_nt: TGTGCCAGCAGCTCTACAGGGGGAATCGCGTTAGAGACCCAGTACTTC
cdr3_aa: CASSSTGGIALETQYF

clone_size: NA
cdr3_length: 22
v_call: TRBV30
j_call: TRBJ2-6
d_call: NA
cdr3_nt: TGTGCCTGGAGGATAACCCTCCCTCCCGAGGAGGGGCCCAATTCTGGGGCCAACGTCCTGACTTTC
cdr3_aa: CAWRITLPPEEGPNSGANVLTF

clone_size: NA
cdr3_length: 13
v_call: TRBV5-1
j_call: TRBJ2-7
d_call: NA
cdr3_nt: TGCGCCAGCAGCTTGAATAGGGGGTACGAGCAGTACTTC
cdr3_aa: CASSLNRGYEQYF